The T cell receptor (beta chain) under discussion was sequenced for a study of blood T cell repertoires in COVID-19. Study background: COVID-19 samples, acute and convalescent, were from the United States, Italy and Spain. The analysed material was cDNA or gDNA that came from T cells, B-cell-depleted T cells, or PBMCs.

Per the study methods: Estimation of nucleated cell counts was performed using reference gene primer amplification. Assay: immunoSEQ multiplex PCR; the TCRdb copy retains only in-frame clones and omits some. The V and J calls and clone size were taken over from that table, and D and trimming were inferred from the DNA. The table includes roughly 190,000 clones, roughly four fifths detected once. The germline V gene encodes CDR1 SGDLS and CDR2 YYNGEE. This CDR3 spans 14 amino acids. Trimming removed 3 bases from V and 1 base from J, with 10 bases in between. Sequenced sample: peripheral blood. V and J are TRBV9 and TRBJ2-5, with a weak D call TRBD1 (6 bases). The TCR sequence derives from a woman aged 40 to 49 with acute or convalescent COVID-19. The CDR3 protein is CASSGGTLQETQYF. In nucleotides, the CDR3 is TGTGCCAGCAGCGGTGGGACACTCCAAGAGACCCAGTACTTC.